Presented here are 28 T cell receptor beta chains from one specimen sequenced in a study of blood T cell repertoires in COVID-19. Method: immunoSEQ multiplex PCR; TCRdb's copy keeps in-frame clones and lacks some. The sample holds 200,000 to 250,000 clones, 80% to 90% seen once. The source material was peripheral blood. Receptors were obtained from a woman older than 75 with active or convalescent COVID-19.

The chain carries TRBV19 and TRBJ1-5; 7 bases are shared with TRBD1. Germline V gene sequence: CDR1 LNHDA, CDR2 SQIVND (reference sequence). The CDR3 loop spans 15 amino acids. The V gene end was trimmed by 7 bases and the J gene end by 3 bases; junction bases not matched to a gene: 9. The CDR3 reads CASTRGRGPNQPQHF. CDR3 bases: TGTGCCAGTACGCGGGGTAGGGGGCCCAATCAGCCCCAGCATTTT.

The gene calls are TRBV3-1 (or the pseudogene TRBV3-2) and TRBJ2-1, with 12 positions matching TRBD2. The CDR3 runs to 16 residues. Germline V lookup: CDR1 LGHDT, CDR2 YNNKEL (reference sequence). The ends lost 6 bases at V and 4 bases at J; junction bases unmatched: 7. Here the CDR3 reads CASRSTSGSFYNEQFF. CDR3 nucleotide sequence: TGTGCCAGCAGGTCGACTAGCGGGAGCTTTTACAATGAGCAGTTCTTC.

The genes are TRBV18 and TRBJ1-2, with TRBD1 identical over 8 bases. V dropped 4 bases and J dropped 5; count of bases not matched to a gene: 12. This CDR3 contains 16 residues. Looked up from germline, CDR1 is KGHSH and CDR2 is LQKENI. The CDR3 here is CASSQARQGFRYGYTF. CDR3 coding DNA: TGTGCCAGCTCACAGGCCCGACAGGGGTTTCGGTATGGCTACACCTTC.

This clone was counted a single time. The CDR3 spells CASSMGLASTGELFF. CDR3 sequence (DNA): TGTGCCAGTAGTATGGGACTAGCATCCACCGGGGAGCTGTTTTTT. V gene TRBV19 combines with J gene TRBJ2-2; 9 nucleotides align to TRBD2. This CDR3 contains 15 residues. The V and J ends lost 3 bases and 4 bases, in that order; junction bases with no gene match: 3. Germline V gene lookup returns CDR1 LNHDA and CDR2 SQIVND (reference sequence).

The V call is TRBV5-1, the J call TRBJ2-7, with D possibly matching TRBD1 (6 bases). The CDR3 loop spans 16 amino acids. Per the germline V gene, CDR1 is SGHRS and CDR2 is YFSETQ. The ends were cut back, 3 bases at V and 2 bases at J, with 18 bases in the middle. The CDR3 coding sequence is TGCGCCAGCAGCTCCATCATCGGGACAAGCACCTACGAGCAGTACTTC. Translation: CASSSIIGTSTYEQYF. Together with reference TRBV5-1 and TRBJ2-7, the CDR3 gives the full variable domain: KAGVTQTPRYLIKTRGQQVTLSCSPISGHRSVSWYQQTPGQGLQFLFEYFSETQRNKGNFPGRFSGRQFSNSRSEMNVSTLELGDSALYLCASSSIIGTSTYEQYFGPGTRLTVT.

This chain uses TRBV2 with TRBJ2-1; 9 nucleotides agree with TRBD2. The germline V gene has CDR1 SNHLY and CDR2 FYNNEI. CDR3 length equals 11 residues. V trimming: 6 bases; J trimming: 10 bases; junction bases outside the gene matches: 1. The CDR3 sequence is CASRTSGEQFF. Here the CDR3 DNA reads TGTGCCAGCAGGACTAGCGGAGAGCAGTTCTTC.

The V and J genes are TRBV3-1 (or the pseudogene TRBV3-2) and TRBJ2-3; D is unresolved. CDR1 LGHDT and CDR2 YNNKEL come from the germline V gene (reference sequence). Trimming stripped 4 bases from V and 6 bases from J, with 11 bases between. This CDR3 has 13 residues. Here the CDR3 DNA reads TGTGCCAGCAGCCTCCTCAGGTCGGATACGCAGTATTTT. Translating gives CASSLLRSDTQYF.

This clone was seen once. The chain couples TRBV5-5 to TRBJ1-1, with D tentatively TRBD1 (5 bases). Trimming removed 2 bases from V and 1 base from J, with 9 bases in between. This CDR3 has 14 residues. The germline gives CDR1 SGHKS, CDR2 YYEKEE (reference sequence). The CDR3 here is CASSFVGANTEAFF. Here the CDR3 DNA reads TGTGCCAGCAGCTTCGTAGGGGCGAACACTGAAGCTTTCTTT. Full variable domain (outside the CDR3, taken from reference TRBV5-5 and TRBJ1-1): DAGVTQSPTHLIKTRGQQVTLRCSPISGHKSVSWYQQVLGQGPQFIFQYYEKEERGRGNFPDRFSARQFPNYSSELNVNALLLGDSALYLCASSFVGANTEAFFGQGTRLTVV.

The gene calls are TRBV6-2 or TRBV6-3 and TRBJ2-5; 8 nucleotides agree with TRBD2. The CDR3 is 16 residues long. Germline assignment: CDR1 MNHEY and CDR2 SVGEGT. J was trimmed by 0 bases and V by 5 bases; bases with no gene match: 8. The CDR3: CASSAGTRKYQETQYF. The CDR3 DNA follows: TGTGCCAGCAGTGCCGGGACTAGAAAGTACCAAGAGACCCAGTACTTC.

The chain uses TRBV12-3 or TRBV12-4 and TRBJ2-4; 7 positions agree with TRBD2. The V gene end was trimmed by 1 base and the J gene end by 8 bases; junction bases not matched to a gene: 2. The CDR3 covers 13 residues. CDR3 region: CASSLGGRDIQYF. The CDR3 DNA follows: TGTGCCAGCAGTTTAGGGGGGAGGGACATTCAGTACTTC.

This chain links TRBV29-1 with TRBJ1-4, with a tentative D call TRBD1 (5 bases). Germline-derived CDR1 and CDR2 are SQVTM and ANQGSEA. Trimming removed 6 bases from V and 8 bases from J, with 7 bases in between. The CDR3 has 10 amino acids. The CDR3 is CSVRGEKLFF. The CDR3 nucleotides read TGCAGCGTCCGGGGGGAAAAACTGTTTTTT.

This sequence joins TRBV30 and TRBJ1-2; 7 nucleotides align to TRBD1. Germline CDR1 is GTSNPN and CDR2 is SVGIG (reference sequence). Trimming at V came to 5 bases and at J to 3 bases, leaving 6 bases not matched to a gene. CDR3 size: 13 residues. The CDR3 DNA reads TGTGCCTGGGCACCAGACAGGGACTATGGCTACACCTTC. Its translation: CAWAPDRDYGYTF.

This chain joins TRBV6-9 and TRBJ1-2, with D possibly being TRBD1 (5 bases). Germline CDR1 is MNHGY and CDR2 is SVAAGI. The V end was cut by 6 bases, the J end by 4 bases, with 15 bases between. The CDR3 runs to 14 residues. The CDR3 DNA is TGTGCCAGCAGCATAATACAGGTCCCCTATGGCTACACCTTC. Translated: CASSIIQVPYGYTF.

This clone has just a few counts. The chain carries TRBV9 and TRBJ2-1, with TRBD2 as a possible D gene (5 bases). V was pared by 4 bases and J by 9 bases, with 17 bases between. Germline assignment: CDR1 SGDLS and CDR2 YYNGEE. This CDR3 has 14 amino acids. CDR3 in DNA: TGTGCCAGCAGCCTAGTAGTGGGAGAGCGTGAGCAGTTCTTC. This codes for CASSLVVGEREQFF.

The chain carries TRBV23-1 and TRBJ2-1, with D hard to call. TRBV23-1 is placed among ORFs of uncertain function. The germline V and J ends were trimmed by 0 bases and 6 bases, with 12 bases remaining between them. CDR3 length equals 15 residues. CDR3 region: CASSQSPLRPNEQFF. In DNA form, the CDR3 reads TGCGCCAGCAGTCAATCTCCTCTACGCCCCAATGAGCAGTTCTTC.

V usage is TRBV7-8 and J usage is TRBJ2-7; D is undetermined. Trimming shortened V by 2 bases and J by 7 bases, and 6 bases separated the two germline ends. The CDR3 is 11 amino acids. Looked up from germline, CDR1 is SGHVS and CDR2 is FQNEAQ. CDR3 nucleotides: TGTGCCAGCAGCTTAAATAGTGAGCAGTACTTC. Its translation is CASSLNSEQYF.

This chain links TRBV15 with TRBJ2-3; 12 bases map to TRBD1. Looked up from germline, CDR1 is LNHNV and CDR2 is YYDKDF (reference sequence). The CDR3 totals 15 residues. Germline trimming cut 3 bases from V and 5 bases from J; bases unmatched to any gene: 3. Here the CDR3 reads CATSRGQGAGDTQYF. The CDR3 DNA reads TGTGCCACCAGCAGGGGACAGGGGGCCGGAGATACGCAGTATTTT.

In this sample, this clone turned up a few times. The chain carries TRBV5-6 and TRBJ2-7; D call uncertain. The CDR3 sequence is 16 residues long. The germline V gene has CDR1 SGHDT and CDR2 YYEEEE. V was clipped by 1 base and J by 0 bases, with 14 bases between them. This CDR3 reads CASSLSGRKSSYEQYF. CDR3 bases: TGTGCCAGCAGCTTGTCCGGTAGAAAGAGCTCCTACGAGCAGTACTTC. Variable domain in full (rest from reference TRBV5-6 and TRBJ2-7): DAGVTQSPTHLIKTRGQQVTLRCSPKSGHDTVSWYQQALGQGPQFIFQYYEEEERQRGNFPDRFSGHQFPNYSSELNVNALLLGDSALYLCASSLSGRKSSYEQYFGPGTRLTVT.

The chain employs TRBV27 and TRBJ2-1; 7 nucleotides agree with TRBD2. Germline-derived CDR1 and CDR2 are MNHEY and SMNVEV (reference sequence). Trimming removed 10 bases from V and 7 bases from J; junction bases left unmatched: 13. CDR3 length: 14 amino acids. The CDR3 DNA reads as TGTGCCACTCCTAGGGCGGGAGCAAGGAATGAGCAGTTCTTC. This sequence encodes CATPRAGARNEQFF.

This chain connects TRBV20-1 to TRBJ2-7, with 8 bases aligning to TRBD1. Per germline, CDR1 DFQATT and CDR2 SNEGSKA (reference sequence). The trim removed 4 bases at V and 5 bases at J, leaving 7 bases unmatched. This CDR3 has 13 amino acids. CDR3: CSANENRGNEQYF. The CDR3 DNA follows: TGCAGTGCTAATGAGAACAGGGGGAACGAGCAGTACTTC.

This rearrangement joins TRBV3-1 (or the pseudogene TRBV3-2) to TRBJ2-7, with 7 bases lining up with TRBD2. The V and J ends lost 0 bases and 3 bases, in that order; junction bases with no gene match: 5. Per germline, CDR1 LGHDT and CDR2 YNNKEL (reference sequence). The CDR3 has 15 amino acids. Here the CDR3 reads CASSQDTGGVYEQYF. The CDR3 nucleotides are TGTGCCAGCAGCCAAGATACGGGGGGAGTCTACGAGCAGTACTTC.

The chain employs TRBV6-2 or TRBV6-3 and TRBJ2-3, with 10 bases fitting TRBD2. The V gene's germline CDR1 is MNHEY and CDR2 SVGEGT. Trimming took 4 bases from V and 5 from J; bases not matched to a gene: 15. The CDR3 loop spans 18 amino acids. This CDR3 reads CASSSTPTSGWRGDTQYF. CDR3 DNA sequence: TGTGCCAGCAGTTCTACACCGACTAGCGGGTGGAGAGGAGATACGCAGTATTTT.

This chain connects TRBV7-6 to TRBJ1-1, with a tentative D call TRBD1 (5 bases). The CDR3 contains 14 residues. V shed 0 bases and J shed 4 bases, with 9 bases lying between them. The germline CDR1 and CDR2 sequences are SGHVS and FNYEAQ. The CDR3 loop reads CASSLAGRGTEAFF. The CDR3 nucleotides are TGTGCCAGCAGCTTAGCAGGGAGGGGCACTGAAGCTTTCTTT.

This clone was counted once. Here the CDR3 reads CASSIRAGGWTGELFF. In nucleotides, the CDR3 is TGTGCCAGTAGTATAAGGGCAGGGGGTTGGACCGGGGAGCTGTTTTTT. The chain combines TRBV19 with TRBJ2-2; 7 bases line up with TRBD1. Germline V CDR1 and CDR2: LNHDA, SQIVND (reference sequence). The CDR3 runs 16 residues. Losses at the gene ends were 2 bases for V and 5 bases for J; bases not matched to a gene: 8.

The rearrangement links TRBV6-6 to TRBJ1-2; D gene ambiguous. The CDR3 length is 13 residues. The germline V and J ends were trimmed by 6 bases and 8 bases, with 16 bases remaining between them. Germline-derived CDR1 and CDR2 are MNHNY and SVGAGI (reference sequence). The CDR3 coding sequence is TGTGCCAGCAGATCAAGCGGTATGGTGGGCTACACCTTC. It yields the protein CASRSSGMVGYTF.

This chain joins TRBV29-1 and TRBJ2-1, with D possibly matching TRBD1 (6 bases). Per the germline V gene, CDR1 is SQVTM and CDR2 is ANQGSEA. V lost 4 bases and J lost 5, with 15 bases in between. The CDR3 loop spans 14 amino acids. The CDR3, as DNA: TGCAGCGTTGTTGGGGACACCTCGGACAATGAGCAGTTCTTC. Translation gives CSVVGDTSDNEQFF.

The chain uses TRBV27 and TRBJ1-2, with D unclear. The CDR3 consists of 13 residues. The V gene's germline CDR1 is MNHEY and CDR2 SMNVEV (reference sequence). V was shortened by 6 bases and J by 4 bases, with 12 bases between the two germline ends. The CDR3 DNA follows: TGTGCCAGCAGCAAAGTGGGCCCCTATGGCTACACCTTC. Translation gives CASSKVGPYGYTF.

The rearrangement uses TRBV3-1 (or the pseudogene TRBV3-2) and TRBJ1-5, with D tentatively TRBD1 (5 bases). CDR3 length equals 16 residues. V dropped 0 bases and J dropped 7 bases, with 16 bases sitting between them. Germline V lookup: CDR1 LGHDT, CDR2 YNNKEL (reference sequence). The CDR3 bases are TGTGCCAGCAGCCAAGATCTCCCTGGGGCAATCCAGCCCCAGCATTTT. Translating it yields CASSQDLPGAIQPQHF.